The source of this T cell receptor beta chain is a study of CD8+ T cells in alopecia areata. Treatment specified: oral pan-JAK inhibitor, 5-10 mg twice daily. CDR1 is MNHEY, CDR2 SVGAGI, per germline. The CDR3 extends over 13 amino acids. V dropped 0 bases and J dropped 7 bases, with 7 bases sitting between them. Following RNA extraction, reverse transcription yielded cDNA that acted as the sequencing template. Clones were sequenced by immunoSEQ multiplex PCR, and TCRdb holds only the in-frame ones, with some missing. The sample comprises some 95,000 clones, 40% to 50% of which are singletons, and 15% to 20% rests with the top ten.

The V and J genes are TRBV6-5 and TRBJ2-1; possible D gene TRBD2, 6 bases. The source is a human donor with alopecia areata. The sequences come from CD8+ T cells sorted from blood, collected at week 24, from a patient treated with tofacitinib. Here the CDR3 reads CASSYSAGNEQFF. CDR3 sequence (DNA): TGTGCCAGCAGTTACTCCGCGGGGAATGAGCAGTTCTTC.